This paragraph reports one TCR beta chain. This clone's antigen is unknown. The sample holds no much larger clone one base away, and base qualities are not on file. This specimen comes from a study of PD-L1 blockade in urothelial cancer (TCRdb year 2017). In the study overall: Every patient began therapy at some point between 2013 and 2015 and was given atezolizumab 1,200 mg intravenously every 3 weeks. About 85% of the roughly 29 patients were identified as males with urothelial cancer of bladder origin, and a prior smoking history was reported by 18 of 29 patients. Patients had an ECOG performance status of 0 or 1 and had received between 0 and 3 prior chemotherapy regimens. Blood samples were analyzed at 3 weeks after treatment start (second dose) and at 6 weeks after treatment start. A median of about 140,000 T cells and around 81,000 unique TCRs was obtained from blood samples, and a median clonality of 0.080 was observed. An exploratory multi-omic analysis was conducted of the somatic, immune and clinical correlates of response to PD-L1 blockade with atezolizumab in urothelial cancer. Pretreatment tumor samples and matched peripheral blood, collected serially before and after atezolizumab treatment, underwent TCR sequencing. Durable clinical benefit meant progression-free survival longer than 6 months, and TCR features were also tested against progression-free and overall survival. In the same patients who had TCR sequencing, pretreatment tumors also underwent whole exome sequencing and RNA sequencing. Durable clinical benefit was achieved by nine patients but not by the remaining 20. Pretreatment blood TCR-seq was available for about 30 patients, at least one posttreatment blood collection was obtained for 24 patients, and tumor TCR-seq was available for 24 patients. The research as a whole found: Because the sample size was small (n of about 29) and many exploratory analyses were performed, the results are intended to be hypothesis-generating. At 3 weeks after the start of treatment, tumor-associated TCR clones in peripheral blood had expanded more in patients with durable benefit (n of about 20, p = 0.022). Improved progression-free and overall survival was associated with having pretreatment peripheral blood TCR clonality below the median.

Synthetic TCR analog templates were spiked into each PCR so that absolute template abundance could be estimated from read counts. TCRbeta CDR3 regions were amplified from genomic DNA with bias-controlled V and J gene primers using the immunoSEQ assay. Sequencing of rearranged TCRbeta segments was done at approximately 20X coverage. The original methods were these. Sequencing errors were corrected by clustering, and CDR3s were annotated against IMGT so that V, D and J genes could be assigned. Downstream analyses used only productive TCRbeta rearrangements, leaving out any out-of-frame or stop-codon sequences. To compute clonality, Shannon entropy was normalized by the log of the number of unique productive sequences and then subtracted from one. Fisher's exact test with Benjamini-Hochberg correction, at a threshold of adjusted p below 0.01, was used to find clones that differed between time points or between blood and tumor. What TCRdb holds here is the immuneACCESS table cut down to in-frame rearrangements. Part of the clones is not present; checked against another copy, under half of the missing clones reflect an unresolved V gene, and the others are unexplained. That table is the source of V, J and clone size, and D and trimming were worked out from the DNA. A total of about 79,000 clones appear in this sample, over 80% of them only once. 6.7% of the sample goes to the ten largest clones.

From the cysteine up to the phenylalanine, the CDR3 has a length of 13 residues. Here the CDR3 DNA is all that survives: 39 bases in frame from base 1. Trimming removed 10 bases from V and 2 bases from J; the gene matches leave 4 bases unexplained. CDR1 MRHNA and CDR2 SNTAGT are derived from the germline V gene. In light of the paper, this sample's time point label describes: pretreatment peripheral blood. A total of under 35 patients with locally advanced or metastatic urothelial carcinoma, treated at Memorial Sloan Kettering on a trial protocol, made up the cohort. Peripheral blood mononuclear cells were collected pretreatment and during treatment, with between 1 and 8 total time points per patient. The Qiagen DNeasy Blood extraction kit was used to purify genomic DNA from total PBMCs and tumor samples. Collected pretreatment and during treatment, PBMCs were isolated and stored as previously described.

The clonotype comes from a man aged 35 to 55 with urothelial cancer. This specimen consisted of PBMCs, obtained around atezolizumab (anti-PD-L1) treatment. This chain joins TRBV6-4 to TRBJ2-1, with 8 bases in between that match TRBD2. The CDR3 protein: CATLAGTYNEQFF. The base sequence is TGTGCCACCTTAGCGGGAACCTACAATGAGCAGTTCTTC.